The sample holds a few counts of the clone carrying this T cell receptor beta chain. What it binds is unknown. 9 to 10 ml fresh peripheral blood yielded the PBMCs. In germline, CDR1 is SGDLS, CDR2 YYNGEE. The CDR3 contains 15 residues. The trim removed 0 bases at V and 7 bases at J, leaving 5 bases unmatched. The data were obtained in a study of T cells in Graves' hyperthyroidism and ophthalmopathy. Findings and caveats of the study: By a 13 V-J model, ophthalmopathy was set apart from stable hyperthyroidism. Most expanded thyroid clonotypes above 0.001 also appeared in blood.

Amplification targeted TCR beta CDR3 regions from RNA transcripts. Carried out on the TCR CDR3, a first-round RT-PCR used the HTBI primer set. One entry per CDR3 protein, called by TCRdb with MiXCR from the multiplex PCR reads. Of approximately 490,000 distinct CDR3 sequences listed, 22% were seen once; the top ten hold 49%. The sequence came from a woman in her seventies with Graves' ophthalmopathy. The sample comprised blood. This chain uses TRBV9 with TRBJ2-1; TRBD2 agrees at 9 bases. The CDR3 bases are TGTGCCAGCAGCGTAGCTAGCGGGACAACGAATGAGCAGTTCTTC. It is translated as CASSVASGTTNEQFF.